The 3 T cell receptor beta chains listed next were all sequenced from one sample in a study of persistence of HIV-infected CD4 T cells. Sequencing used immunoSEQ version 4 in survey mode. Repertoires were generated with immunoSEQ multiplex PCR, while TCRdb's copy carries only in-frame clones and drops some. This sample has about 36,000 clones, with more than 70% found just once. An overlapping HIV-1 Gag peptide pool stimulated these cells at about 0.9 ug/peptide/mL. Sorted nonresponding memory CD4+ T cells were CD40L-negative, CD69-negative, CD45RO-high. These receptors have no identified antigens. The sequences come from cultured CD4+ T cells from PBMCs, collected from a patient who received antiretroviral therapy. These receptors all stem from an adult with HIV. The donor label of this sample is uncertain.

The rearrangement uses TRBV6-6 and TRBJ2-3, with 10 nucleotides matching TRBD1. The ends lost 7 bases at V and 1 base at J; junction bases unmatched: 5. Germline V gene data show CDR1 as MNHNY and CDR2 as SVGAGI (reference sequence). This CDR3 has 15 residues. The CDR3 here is CASTRQGARTDTQYF. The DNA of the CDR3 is TGTGCCAGCACTAGACAGGGGGCGCGCACAGATACGCAGTATTTT.

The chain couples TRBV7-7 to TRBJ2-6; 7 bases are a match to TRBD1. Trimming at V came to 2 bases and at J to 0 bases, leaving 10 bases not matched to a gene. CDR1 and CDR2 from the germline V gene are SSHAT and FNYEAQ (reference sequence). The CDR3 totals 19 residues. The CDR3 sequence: CASSLRYRGHSSGANVLTF. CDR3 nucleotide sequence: TGTGCCAGCAGCTTACGTTACAGGGGCCATAGCTCTGGGGCCAACGTCCTGACTTTC.

This chain's CDR3 is CASSEQPVSNQPQHF. For the CDR3, the DNA is TGTGCCAGCAGTGAACAGCCAGTTAGCAATCAGCCCCAGCATTTT. The rearrangement links TRBV6-1 to TRBJ1-5; D is uncertain. The CDR3 has 15 residues. The ends were cut back, 2 bases at V and 0 bases at J, with 8 bases in the middle. Looked up from germline, CDR1 is MNHNS and CDR2 is SASEGT.